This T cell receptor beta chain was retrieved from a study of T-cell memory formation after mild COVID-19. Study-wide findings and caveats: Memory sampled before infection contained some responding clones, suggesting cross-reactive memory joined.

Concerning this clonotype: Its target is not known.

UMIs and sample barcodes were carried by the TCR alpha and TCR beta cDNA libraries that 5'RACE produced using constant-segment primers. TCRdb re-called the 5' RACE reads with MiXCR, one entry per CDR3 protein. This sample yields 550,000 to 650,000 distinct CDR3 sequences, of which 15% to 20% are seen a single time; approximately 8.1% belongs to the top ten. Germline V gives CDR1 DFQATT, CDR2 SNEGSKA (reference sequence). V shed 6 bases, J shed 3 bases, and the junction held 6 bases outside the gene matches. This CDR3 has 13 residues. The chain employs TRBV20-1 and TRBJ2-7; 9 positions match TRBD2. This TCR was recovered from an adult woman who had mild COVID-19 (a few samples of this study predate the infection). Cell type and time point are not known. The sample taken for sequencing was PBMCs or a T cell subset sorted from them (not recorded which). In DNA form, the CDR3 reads TGCAGTGCCAAATTAGCGGGAGTCTACGAGCAGTACTTC. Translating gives CSAKLAGVYEQYF.